This T cell receptor (beta chain) was captured in a study of early T cells in non-severe SARS-CoV-2 infection. Study-level results: Anti-spike CD8 specificities were favored by VDJdb matching, whose results missed private and CD4 specificities.

This clonotype was seen only a few times. Its antigen remains unidentified. Each CDR3 protein gets one entry after TCRdb re-called the 5' RACE reads with MiXCR. In the table there are roughly 61,000 distinct CDR3 sequences, about 10% of which are singletons. The sequenced material came from whole blood. The sequence was collected from an adult who was a healthcare worker with PCR-confirmed SARS-CoV-2 infection or an uninfected control (not recorded which).

The CDR3 region is CASSFSLGETQYF. The DNA of the CDR3 is TGTGCCAGCAGCTTTTCTCTCGGGGAGACCCAGTACTTC. The chain is built from TRBV7-2 and TRBJ2-5; D gene uncertain. V was cut by 3 bases and J by 5 bases, with 10 bases left in between. The CDR3 sequence is 13 residues long. Per germline, CDR1 SGHTA and CDR2 FQGNSA. The full variable domain, rest sourced from reference TRBV7-2 and TRBJ2-5, is GAGVSQSPSNKVTEKGKDVELRCDPISGHTALYWYRQSLGQGLEFLIYFQGNSAPDKSGLPSDRFSAERTGGSVSTLTIQRTQQEDSAVYLCASSFSLGETQYFGPGTRLLVL.